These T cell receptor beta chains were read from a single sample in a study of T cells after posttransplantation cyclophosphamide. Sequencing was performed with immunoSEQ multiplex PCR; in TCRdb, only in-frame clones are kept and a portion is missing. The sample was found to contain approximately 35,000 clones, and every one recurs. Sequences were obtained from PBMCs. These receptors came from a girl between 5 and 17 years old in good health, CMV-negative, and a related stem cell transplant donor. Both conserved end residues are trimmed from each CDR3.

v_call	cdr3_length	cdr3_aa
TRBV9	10	ASSGAGDEQF
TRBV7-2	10	ASSLISYEQY
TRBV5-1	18	ASSSPRQGAKSSGANVLT
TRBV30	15	AWSGLAGGHRYNEQF
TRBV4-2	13	ASSQRVGEGTEAF
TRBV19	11	ASSIGEYQPQH
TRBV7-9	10	ASSSRTVEAF
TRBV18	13	ASSPPSRSSYEQY
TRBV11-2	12	ASSLAGDYNEQF
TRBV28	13	ASRLPDRGHTEAF
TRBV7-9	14	ASSKRAGFSYNEQF
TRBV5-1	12	ASSLGVMNTEAF
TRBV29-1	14	SVGDSIFSGANVLT
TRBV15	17	ATSRDLTQVRYSNQPQH
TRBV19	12	ASRRGQGDQPQH
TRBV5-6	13	ASSFTGVQNTEAF
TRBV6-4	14	ASSGIAGGVQETQY
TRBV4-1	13	ASSRETGTGYEQY
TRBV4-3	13	ASSQAAESNQPQH
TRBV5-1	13	ASSLEPGQVPEAF
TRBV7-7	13	ASSPGTSGVYTQY